This T cell receptor (beta chain) stems from a study of blood T cell repertoires in COVID-19. In the study overall: Whether acute or convalescent, the COVID-19 samples came from the United States, Italy and Spain. PBMCs, B-cell-depleted T cells, or T cells provided the cDNA or gDNA that made up the material.

Original processing methods: Nucleated cell number was recorded as an estimate derived from reference gene primer amplification. Assay: immunoSEQ multiplex PCR; the TCRdb copy retains only in-frame clones and omits some. The V and J calls and clone size are taken from that table; D and trimming were inferred from the DNA. The table lists approximately 110,000 clones, more than 85% of them singletons. The Seattle patients, enrolled during active infection, were followed longitudinally. The TCR comes from a man aged 45 to 65 with COVID-19, enrolled during active disease. The sequencing sample was made of peripheral blood.

The CDR3 reads CASSWDRGFETEAFF. The DNA for the CDR3 is TGTGCCAGCAGTTGGGACAGGGGCTTTGAGACTGAAGCTTTCTTT. The rearrangement joins TRBV6-5 to TRBJ1-1, with 10 bases that match TRBD1. This CDR3 is 15 amino acids long. The V gene's germline CDR1 is MNHEY and CDR2 SVGAGI. With V trimmed by 4 bases and J by 5 bases, 7 bases remained unmatched.